This T cell receptor beta chain is drawn from a study of cytomegalovirus exposure and HLA in healthy donors. CDR1 and CDR2 from the germline V gene are SEHNR and FQNEAQ (reference sequence). The CDR3 spans 16 residues. The germline V and J ends were trimmed by 4 bases and 2 bases, with 18 bases remaining between them. The study ran its PCR with 60 Vbeta and 13 Jbeta primers. How the authors handled the data: Later reanalysis found tens of millions of unique TCR beta chains, 10 million to 14 million of them shared. Data came from immunoSEQ multiplex PCR; TCRdb stores just in-frame clones and leaves some out. That table supplies the V and J calls and clone size; D and trimming were determined from the DNA. The sample includes under 200,000 clones, around 75% seen only once; the top ten take over 4.5%.

The genes are TRBV7-9 and TRBJ2-7, with D maybe TRBD2 (7 bases). Sequenced sample: PBMCs. The receptor comes from a male donor in good health and CMV-seronegative. CDR3 sequence: CASSSSGGSLPYEQYF. DNA of the CDR3: TGTGCCAGCAGCTCCTCGGGGGGCAGTCTCCCCTACGAGCAGTACTTC.